This TCR beta chain is from a study of human T cells and chemical hapten exposure (dated by TCRdb to the early 2020s). At the level of the whole study: For sensitization, 2% DPC in acetone was applied to a 2 cm by 2 cm area of upper inner arm skin. The study tracked peripheral blood TCR repertoire changes in vivo during primary and secondary sensitization to the hapten diphenylcyclopropenone (DPC) in alopecia patients. The libraries were sequenced as a pool, and the TCR yield per sample differed mostly because of small variations in library volumes within the pool. Throughout the study period of 20 to 25 weeks, patients also received therapeutic DPC doses to the scalp every week. Around 30 alopecia patients provided blood for TCR sequencing at one to four time points (pre-sensitization, 2, 6 and 24 weeks). Patch testing was done on the upper back using Finn chambers containing 0.01% DPC, and results were scored after 6 days according to International Contact Dermatitis Research Group standards. Patient blood was sampled pre-sensitization (week 0) and at 2, 6 and about 24 weeks after DPC sensitization. Alopecia areata with under or over 50% scalp involvement, alopecia totalis and alopecia universalis were represented in the patient cohort, which was mostly female. What the authors observed across the whole study: Patch test score was positively correlated with the number of PT1 expanded TCRs, with significance at thresholds 8, 16 and 32 but not at 4. DPC sensitization did not change the number of TCRs with a frequency above 1 in 1000, and there was no evidence of changes in global repertoire structure. After repeated subsampling, the strength of the expansion versus patch-test correlation and the threshold at which it became significant changed. Expanded TCRs formed significantly more large CDR3 similarity clusters than pre-sensitization or healthy control sets, consistent with antigen-driven responses. Because every patient had alopecia, a presumed autoimmune disease, the patients' immune response might differ from that of healthy individuals.

This sample's time point label indicates: pre-sensitization, week 0. The sample's treatment or condition, from its label and the paper: therapeutic diphenylcyclopropenone sensitization with weekly scalp DPC. At every patch-test visit, the blood draw took place before the patch test was put on. To be eligible, patients had to be aged 18 to 70, diagnosed with alopecia and judged suitable for DPC therapy, while pregnant patients were excluded. Total RNA was extracted from unfractionated whole blood collected in Tempus Blood RNA tubes. Library construction relied on RACE. Reads for this sample came from a NextSeq 500. Library preparation attached unique molecular identifiers to individual cDNA molecules for quantitative, reproducible TCR counting. Both TCR alpha and TCR beta chains were sequenced from each blood RNA sample. The paper's processing steps were these. A median of about 87,000 TCRs per sample was observed, with a range of about 23,224 to 690,600. V, J and CDR3 annotation of the TCR reads was carried out using the Decombinator software suite. To make PS versus PT1 abundance plots, every sample was subsampled to the same number of TCRs (28,000). TCRs were defined as expanded if absent before sensitization and observed at least eight times at the 2-week time point. TCRdb redid the processing of the public reads, applying fastp at Q25 and MiXCR, and retained in-frame beta chains. All rows with the same CDR3 protein become a single entry with the most common DNA and genes. None of the V and J calls come from the authors' own analysis; TCRdb made them. This sample is represented by approximately 370,000 distinct CDR3 sequences; 4.5% to 7% of them were singletons. The ten top clones hold around 8.6% of the sample.

Looking up the germline V gene yields CDR1 SGHDN and CDR2 FVKESK. V was cut back by 4 bases and J by 2 bases, leaving a gap of 10 bases between them. The CDR3 sequence holds 14 residues, the cysteine and phenylalanine included. The only DNA kept is the CDR3, 42 bases in frame from the first base. This clonotype was seen repeatedly, ten times or more. Which antigen it targets is not known. Base qualities are missing; no much larger clone stands one base away. The input for sequencing was whole blood, taken in connection with sensitization to the hapten diphenylcyclopropenone (DPC). The sequence links TRBV14 to TRBJ2-3; a weak D assignment points to TRBD1 (5 bases agree). The sequence was obtained from a woman under 30 with alopecia areata. Some clones in this sample may be carry-over from other donors' samples. CDR3 protein: CASSPLGHTDTQYF. The DNA sequence reads TGTGCCAGCAGCCCCCTAGGACACACAGATACGCAGTATTTT.